The 10 T cell receptor beta chains in this list originate from one sample, sequenced in a study of T cells after yellow fever vaccination. TCRdb re-analysed the 5' RACE reads in MiXCR, keeping a single row per CDR3 protein. The sample includes about 240,000 distinct CDR3 sequences, around 7% of them seen just once. The specimen was CD4+ T cells sorted from PBMCs, collected 15 days after the yellow fever booster vaccination. Receptor source: a man aged 25 to 45 who received the YFV17D yellow fever vaccine.

This clonotype was picked up many times. This chain joins TRBV5-5 and TRBJ2-7; TRBD1 or TRBD2 may be the D gene (5 bases each). Germline V gene data show CDR1 as SGHKS and CDR2 as YYEKEE (reference sequence). V lost 4 bases to trimming and J lost 2 bases, with 10 bases between them. The CDR3 extends over 13 amino acids. This CDR3 reads CASSEGRTYEQYF. The CDR3 DNA sequence: TGTGCCAGCAGCGAGGGACGGACCTACGAGCAGTACTTC.

The chain is built from TRBV29-1 and TRBJ1-2, with 9 bases that match TRBD1. The CDR3 is made up of 15 amino acids. The V segment lost 5 bases and the J segment 3 bases; nucleotides outside the gene matches: 10. Germline lookup yields CDR1 SQVTM and CDR2 ANQGSEA. The CDR3 region has the DNA TGCAGCGTTCACTCGCCGGGACAGGGCGACTATGGCTACACCTTC. Amino acids: CSVHSPGQGDYGYTF.

The CDR3 sequence is CASSLNDEAVQYF. The CDR3 DNA sequence: TGTGCCAGCAGTTTAAATGATGAGGCCGTGCAGTACTTC. The chain uses TRBV12-3 or TRBV12-4 and TRBJ2-7; no clear D gene. The V end was cut by 2 bases, the J end by 9 bases, with 14 bases between. CDR3 length: 13 residues.

There are many counts of this clonotype. V gene TRBV2 combines with J gene TRBJ1-1; maybe TRBD1 (5 bases). V lost 8 bases, J lost 3 bases, and 13 bases lay in between. This CDR3 has 13 amino acids. Germline V gene lookup returns CDR1 SNHLY and CDR2 FYNNEI. CDR3 nucleotides: TGTGCCAGCTGGGAGGGGCTATACACTGAAGCTTTCTTT. Translation gives CASWEGLYTEAFF. The complete variable domain, with remaining parts taken from reference TRBV2 and TRBJ1-1, reads EPEVTQTPSHQVTQMGQEVILRCVPISNHLYFYWYRQILGQKVEFLVSFYNNEISEKSEIFDDQFSVERPDGSNFTLKIRSTKLEDSAMYFCASWEGLYTEAFFGQGTRLTVV.

Many counts were recorded for this clonotype. CDR3 loop: CASSSGTVKSYEQYF. CDR3 coding DNA: TGTGCCAGCAGCTCTGGGACAGTGAAATCCTACGAGCAGTACTTC. This chain connects TRBV11-1 to TRBJ2-7, with 7 bases that match TRBD1. Unmatched junction bases numbered 7, after V lost 4 bases and J lost 1 base. This CDR3 region has 15 residues. CDR1 is SGHAT, CDR2 FQDESV, per germline (reference sequence).

This clonotype was seen more than once but under ten times. V is TRBV5-1 and J is TRBJ1-1; D uncertain. Germline lookup yields CDR1 SGHRS and CDR2 YFSETQ. The CDR3 runs to 13 residues. The germline V and J ends were trimmed by 0 bases and 7 bases, with 10 bases remaining between them. This chain's CDR3 is CASSLGPRIEAFF. The DNA of the CDR3 is TGCGCCAGCAGCTTGGGGCCGAGAATTGAAGCTTTCTTT.

The CDR3 sequence: CASSLVSTAAGNEQFF. In nucleotides, the CDR3 is TGTGCCAGCAGCCTCGTCTCTACCGCCGCCGGCAATGAGCAGTTCTTC. The chain carries TRBV6-2 or TRBV6-3 and TRBJ2-1; no reliable D call. Per germline, CDR1 MNHEY and CDR2 SVGEGT. The CDR3 sequence is 16 residues long. Trimming stripped 6 bases from V and 6 bases from J, with 21 bases between.

This clonotype was counted only a few times. V is TRBV20-1 and J is TRBJ2-1, with 8 nucleotides matching TRBD2. Germline V gene data show CDR1 as DFQATT and CDR2 as SNEGSKA (reference sequence). With 5 bases clipped from V and 2 bases from J, the junction kept 8 bases outside the gene matches. The CDR3 covers 15 residues. DNA for the CDR3: TGCAGTGCTGCTGGTCGGGGGGGCGCCTACAATGAGCAGTTCTTC. Translating gives CSAAGRGGAYNEQFF.

This clonotype was seen only a few times. The chain joins TRBV5-6 to TRBJ1-2, with D unclear. V was shortened by 0 bases and J by 5 bases, with 8 bases between the two germline ends. The germline V gene has CDR1 SGHDT and CDR2 YYEEEE. This CDR3 is 13 amino acids long. DNA for the CDR3: TGTGCCAGCAGCTTGGATTGGATTTATGGCTACACCTTC. It codes for CASSLDWIYGYTF.

This clonotype was counted only a few times. The genes are TRBV20-1 and TRBJ2-1; TRBD2 aligns across 10 bases. The germline V gene has CDR1 DFQATT and CDR2 SNEGSKA (reference sequence). V shed 3 bases, J shed 4 bases, and the junction held 6 bases outside the gene matches. This CDR3 comprises 15 residues. The CDR3, as DNA: TGCAGTGCTAGTCCCCTAGCGGGAGCTTACAATGAGCAGTTCTTC. Translation: CSASPLAGAYNEQFF.